The sample holds many counts of the clone carrying this T cell receptor beta chain. Germline lookup yields CDR1 ENHRY and CDR2 SYGVKD. With 5 bases removed from V and 2 bases from J, the gap between germline ends came to 12 bases. The CDR3 has 14 residues. TCRdb analysed the 5' RACE reads with MiXCR anew, one entry per CDR3 protein. Of roughly 30,000 distinct CDR3 sequences in the sample, more than 9% were seen once. This sample stems from a study of T cells after yellow fever vaccination. Study observations and caveats: For sorted memory subsets on day 0, almost all vaccine-responding clonotypes were undetectable. Boosting was followed by the reappearance of most primary-vaccination clones (approximately 95% CD4, under 90% CD8). Weaker overall was a secondary response that nonetheless peaked faster, on day 5 versus 15.

This receptor was identified in a man between 18 and 29 years old who received the YFV17D yellow fever vaccine. The specimen was PBMCs, either bulk or a sorted T-cell subset (CD4+, CD8+, memory, or dextramer-sorted; not recorded which), collected approximately 15 days after the first yellow fever vaccination. The chain has TRBV10-3 and TRBJ1-2, with D possibly TRBD1 on 6 matching bases. The CDR3 spells CAISPSGENYGYTF. The CDR3 DNA sequence: TGTGCCATCAGTCCCTCAGGGGAAAACTATGGCTACACCTTC.